This T cell receptor (beta chain) was recorded in a study of shared clonotypes between healthy human individuals (dated by TCRdb to the early 2020s). A note on the overall study: The cohort included three men and a couple of women between 18 and 49 years of age. Blood TCR repertoires of about five healthy adults were deeply sequenced to estimate repertoire size and the extent of clonotype sharing between individuals. For each donor, CD4 naive and CD4 memory were each given three plates, CD8 naive was given two plates, and CD8 memory was given one plate. To increase sequencing depth and limit assay-specific biases, different laboratories used diverse techniques to prepare libraries and sequence TCR repertoires. Between about 0.94 and 8.9 billion PBMCs per donor were obtained by leukapheresis.

General conclusions and limits of the study: Higher generation probabilities were observed for clonotypes shared by all four sorted-subset donors than for non-shared clonotypes. Pairwise subsampling indicated that sequencing depth was expected to affect the degree of clonotype sharing among donors. Naive subsets generally had larger estimated clonotype richness than memory subsets. The genetic and exposure-history diversity represented was limited by the small number of donors. Approximately 5% of naive CD4, 3.5% of naive CD8, around 2.3% of memory CD4, and 0.35% to 0.5% of memory CD8 clonotypes were shared across several donors. Sampling was restricted to blood, and TCR repertoires in tissues likely differ from the TCR repertoires found in blood. Even with the large sequencing depth, rarefaction of the sorted-subset datasets indicated that sequencing was incomplete.

CDR1 and CDR2 are read off the germline V gene as MDHEN and SYDVKM. Germline trimming amounts to 6 bases on V and 3 bases on J, with 4 as the count of junction bases outside the gene matches. From the cysteine up to the phenylalanine, the CDR3 has a length of 13 residues. The read is trimmed to its CDR3 DNA, 39 bases read in frame from base 1. TCR CDR3 regions were amplified from genomic DNA by multiplex PCR using the deep immunoSEQ assay. Extracted genomic DNA from each cell subset was distributed evenly across all wells of several immunoSEQ 96-well plates, and each plate was treated as a replicate. For sorted subsets, around 0.2 ug genomic DNA, equal to approximately 30,000 T cell genomes, was loaded into each replicate PCR. Purified libraries were quantified with a Qubit 3.0 fluorometer, sized on a Bioanalyzer 2100, and re-quantified with the KAPA Library Quantification kit. A separate single-read 150-cycle Illumina NextSeq 550 flow cell was used to sequence each immunoSEQ 96-well plate. The source study handled its data this way. The immunoSEQ output contained only junctional sequences without quality scores, so filtering could not match that applied to full-length reads. To assign V/J genes and CDR3, sequences were annotated using PyIR, a Python wrapper for IgBLAST v1.9, with IMGT germline references. Reads were removed for weak V/J assignments (E-value above 1e-6), missing CDR3, stop codons, out-of-frame junctions, or ambiguous translated residues. V3J clonotypes were defined as sequences sharing an identical inferred V gene, J gene, and CDR3 amino acid sequence. Percentage overlap between repertoires was computed as shared unique clonotypes divided by the size of the smaller repertoire. Three approaches were used to assess repertoire richness: RTK rarefaction, the Chao1 estimator, and Recon v2.1 estimates of unobserved clonotypes. Generation probabilities were computed with OLGA for all TCRbeta clonotypes obtained by the gDNA method from a handful of donors. As stored in TCRdb, this immuneACCESS dataset retains in-frame rearrangements with V and J assigned. A fraction of the clones does not appear; measured against another copy, unresolved V genes explain less than half of the discrepancy, and the remainder lacks a known reason. V and J calls and clone size are as listed in that table; D and trimming were resolved from the DNA. The sample table shows around 700,000 clones, and 73% are seen once. The top ten constitute 1.5% to 2% of the sample.

This clone was recorded once. The clone's antigen remains unknown. No much larger clonotype is one base removed from it; base qualities were not supplied. Donors were healthy HIV-negative adults with no recently reported acute infections or vaccinations. Every donor was a Caucasian adult residing in Nashville, Tennessee, USA. Magnetic negative selection was used to enrich CD4+ T cells, after which naive cells were positively selected on CD45RA and the negative fraction became the memory subset. After blood collection by leukapheresis, PBMCs were isolated using Ficoll-Histopaque density gradient centrifugation and then cryopreserved in the vapor phase of liquid nitrogen. Analytical flow cytometry was used to check the purity and quantity of every magnetically sorted T cell population. Genomic DNA was isolated from every sorted fraction and measured by UV absorbance on a Nanodrop 2000c.

The chain is made from TRBV28 and TRBJ1-2; the central 7 bases match TRBD1. Specimen: memory CD4+ T cells sorted from blood. This specimen's cell subset or site label, per the study, means: CD45RA-negative fraction. The receptor comes from a woman in her twenties or thirties in good health. In nucleotide form, the sequence is TGTGCCAGCAGACGCGGACAGGACTATGGCTACACCTTC. It translates as CASRRGQDYGYTF.